The clone carrying this T cell receptor beta chain was found a few times. Its specificity is unknown. The record originates from a study of identical twins. TCRdb analysed the 5' RACE reads with MiXCR anew, one entry per CDR3 protein. The table lists 540,000 or so distinct CDR3 sequences, about 22% of them singletons. Findings of the study overall: Within cord blood, abundant beta clonotypes carried fewer insertions, but memory repertoires showed no such trend. Within beta out-of-frame sequences, the excess sharing observed between twins was weaker.

Another study also made use of these data, one on yellow fever vaccine responses in identical twins.

Sequenced sample: CD4+ T cells sorted from blood. This clonotype was obtained from a woman between 18 and 29 years old in good health.

The CDR3 protein is CASIARGSGELFF. The CDR3, as DNA: TGTGCCAGCATCGCCCGGGGGTCCGGGGAGCTGTTTTTT. The chain is built from TRBV12-3 or TRBV12-4 and TRBJ2-2; TRBD2 is a possible D gene (6 bases). CDR3 length: 13 residues. V shed 7 bases and J shed 6 bases, with 12 bases lying between them.